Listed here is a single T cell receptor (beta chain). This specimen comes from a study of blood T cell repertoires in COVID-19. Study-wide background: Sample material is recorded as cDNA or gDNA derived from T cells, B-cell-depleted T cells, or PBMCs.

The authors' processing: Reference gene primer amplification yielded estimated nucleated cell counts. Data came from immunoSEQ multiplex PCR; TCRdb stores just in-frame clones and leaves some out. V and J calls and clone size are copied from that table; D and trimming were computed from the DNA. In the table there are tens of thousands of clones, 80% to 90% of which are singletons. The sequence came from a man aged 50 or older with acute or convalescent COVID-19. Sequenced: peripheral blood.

CDR3 DNA sequence: TGTGCCAGTAGTATTGGATTGGGGACAACTGAAGCTTTCTTT. Translation: CASSIGLGTTEAFF. J is TRBJ1-1 and V is TRBV19; maybe TRBD1 (6 bases). The CDR3 contains 14 residues. Germline V gene lookup returns CDR1 LNHDA and CDR2 SQIVND (reference sequence). V lost 3 bases and J lost 5, with 13 bases in between.